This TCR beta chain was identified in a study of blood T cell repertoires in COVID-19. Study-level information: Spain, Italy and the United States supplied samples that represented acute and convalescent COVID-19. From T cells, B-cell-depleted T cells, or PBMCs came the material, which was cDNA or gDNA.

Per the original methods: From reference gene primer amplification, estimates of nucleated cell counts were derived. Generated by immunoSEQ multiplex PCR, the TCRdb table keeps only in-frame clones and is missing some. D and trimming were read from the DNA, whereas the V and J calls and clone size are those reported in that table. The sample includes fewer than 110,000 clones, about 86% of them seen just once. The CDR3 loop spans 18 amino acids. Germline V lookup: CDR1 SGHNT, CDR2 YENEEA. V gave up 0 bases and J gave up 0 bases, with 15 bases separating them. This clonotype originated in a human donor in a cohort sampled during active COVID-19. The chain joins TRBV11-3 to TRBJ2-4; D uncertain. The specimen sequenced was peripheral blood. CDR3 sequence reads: CASSLELLGAVAKNIQYF. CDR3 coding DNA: TGTGCCAGCAGCTTAGAGTTACTGGGCGCAGTAGCCAAAAACATTCAGTACTTC.